The source of this T cell receptor (beta chain) is a study of cytomegalovirus exposure and HLA in healthy donors (dated by TCRdb to the late 2010s). Background on the whole study: According to a later analysis, the 120 or so validation repertoires were produced on the same platform as the approximately 600 repertoires of the first cohort. The study aimed to test whether cataloging public T cell receptors could reveal signatures of past pathogen exposure. Along with the roughly 610-subject first cohort, a separate validation cohort of over 90 different subjects was used. The study combined high-throughput TCR immunosequencing, statistical association of individual TCRs with disease status, and machine learning to predict cytomegalovirus infection status.

The junction carries 16 bases between V and J, which are trimmed by 0 bases and 6 bases respectively. The germline V gene provides CDR1 SGDLS and CDR2 YYNGEE. The CDR3 measures 15 amino acids from cysteine to phenylalanine. Only the CDR3 region is kept as DNA, spanning 45 bases read in frame from base 1. A word on this clone: Its binding antigen is unknown. It has no much larger one-base neighbor in the sample; base qualities were not kept.

Overall study outcomes, separate from this receptor: The study listed 164 TCR beta chains as associated with cytomegalovirus. A later analysis found that TCRs clustered in the first cohort also tended to co-occur in the 120 validation repertoires, with approximately 95% of cluster scores above 0. Three of the identified cytomegalovirus-associated TCR beta chains were confirmed in vitro to be specific for cytomegalovirus antigens. The validation cohort had no HLA typing available for a later analysis, so co-occurrence within that cohort was assessed over all 120 repertoires. Most TCR sequences were seen in very few donors, while some public TCRs were found in many individuals. According to the authors, the approach could potentially be generalized to other disease states and immunological phenotypes. The classifier was reported to diagnose cytomegalovirus status with high specificity and sensitivity in both the original and validation cohorts.

Receptor amplification or capture employed the immunoSEQ multiplex PCR assay. In the authors' own workflow: A statistical classification framework was built for diagnosing cytomegalovirus status from the catalog of TCR beta chain sequences. TCRdb provides this immuneACCESS table in a form limited to in-frame rearrangements. Some clones are lacking; in checked studies, under half of them reflect an unresolved V gene, and why the rest are absent is not known. The DNA was the basis for D and trimming; V, J and clone size are from that table. The sample profile shows approximately 49,000 clones; roughly 92% of them were found once. Around 1.4% of the sample lies in the top ten. The donors belonged to the validation cohort of over a hundred subjects, which was separate from the approximately 700-subject first cohort.

In this chain, TRBV9 is recombined with TRBJ2-7; TRBD2 might be the D gene, on 5 matching bases. The sample consisted of PBMCs. The origin of this receptor is a man between 18 and 29 years old in good health and CMV-seronegative. CDR3 sequence: CASSVGVGSPAEQYF. The DNA sequence reads TGTGCCAGCAGCGTAGGTGTGGGGAGTCCAGCCGAGCAGTACTTC.